A single sample is the source of the 24 T cell receptor beta chains below, sequenced in a study of T cells after yellow fever vaccination. TCRdb reprocessed the 5' RACE reads via MiXCR and lists one record per CDR3 protein. The sample has hundreds of thousands of distinct CDR3 sequences, around 20% seen once; the top ten hold around 17%. This specimen consisted of PBMCs, obtained before the yellow fever booster vaccination. The receptors come from a man between 18 and 35 years old who received the YFV17D yellow fever vaccine.

This clonotype was seen ten or more times. V is TRBV25-1 and J is TRBJ1-1; D gene uncertain. This CDR3 has 11 amino acids. The germline CDR1 and CDR2 sequences are MGHDK and SYGVNS. The V end was cut by 7 bases, the J end by 1 base, with 4 bases between. The CDR3 spells CASTRNTEAFF. The CDR3 region has the DNA TGTGCCAGCACAAGGAACACTGAAGCTTTCTTT.

This clonotype was counted only a few times. The CDR3 bases are TGTGCCAGCACTTGGACAGAAGATCAGCCCCAGCATTTT. Amino acid sequence: CASTWTEDQPQHF. J is TRBJ1-5 and V is TRBV6-2 or TRBV6-3; tentatively, D is TRBD1 (6 bases). The CDR3 has 13 amino acids. V lost 7 bases to trimming and J lost 5 bases, with 12 bases between them. Germline V gene lookup returns CDR1 MNHEY and CDR2 SVGEGT.

This clonotype has a handful of counts. CDR3 DNA: TGCAGTGCTACCACACCAAATACGGCCGGGGAGCTGTTTTTT. Translated, it gives CSATTPNTAGELFF. The J gene is TRBJ2-2, the V gene TRBV20-1; the D is unclear. Germline V gene sequence: CDR1 DFQATT, CDR2 SNEGSKA (reference sequence). The CDR3 runs to 14 residues. V dropped 4 bases and J dropped 6 bases, with 15 bases sitting between them.

V is TRBV20-1 and J is TRBJ2-1, with a possible D match to TRBD1 (5 bases). Per germline, CDR1 DFQATT and CDR2 SNEGSKA (reference sequence). The CDR3 runs to 12 residues. V lost 6 bases, J lost 9 bases, and 15 bases lay in between. CDR3 coding DNA: TGCAGTGCCACGGCTTGGGGCATTGAGCAGTTCTTC. Translation: CSATAWGIEQFF.

This clonotype has just a few counts. The DNA for the CDR3 is TGTGCCAGCAGTTACCTAAGCGGGGGGCGAGCCACCGGGGAGCTGTTTTTT. It specifies CASSYLSGGRATGELFF. V and J are TRBV6-2 or TRBV6-3 and TRBJ2-2; 9 positions match TRBD2. After removal of 2 bases from V and 4 bases from J, the junction contained 8 bases not matched to a gene. The CDR3 contains 17 residues. Per the germline V gene, CDR1 is MNHEY and CDR2 is SVGEGT.

This clonotype showed up many times. The chain links TRBV12-3 or TRBV12-4 to TRBJ1-3, with D possibly TRBD1 on 6 matching bases. The CDR3 loop spans 14 amino acids. V lost 8 bases to trimming and J lost 2 bases, with 13 bases between them. The CDR3 DNA reads as TGTGCCAGCGACAGGAGAAACCCTGGAAACACCATATATTTT. As protein: CASDRRNPGNTIYF.

The sample holds a few counts of this clonotype. The rearrangement joins TRBV5-6 to TRBJ1-5, with 8 bases lining up with TRBD1. Germline values: CDR1 SGHDT, CDR2 YYEEEE. V lost 4 bases to trimming and J lost 6 bases; unmatched junction nucleotides: 6. This CDR3 spans 14 amino acids. The CDR3 reads CASSPDRGSQPQHF. In DNA form, the CDR3 reads TGTGCCAGCAGCCCCGACAGGGGTAGTCAGCCCCAGCATTTT.

This clonotype showed up just a few times. The rearrangement uses TRBV5-1 and TRBJ1-1, with TRBD1 matching over 8 bases. CDR3 length: 17 amino acids. V was clipped by 3 bases and J by 3 bases; unmatched bases: 13. The germline V gene encodes CDR1 SGHRS and CDR2 YFSETQ. The CDR3 sequence: CASSSPRIGQGDTEAFF. DNA for the CDR3: TGCGCCAGCAGCTCCCCCCGAATAGGACAGGGCGACACTGAAGCTTTCTTT.

The chain carries TRBV6-2 or TRBV6-3 and TRBJ1-5; D uncertain. CDR1 and CDR2 (germline): MNHEY, SVGEGT. V shed 6 bases and J shed 0 bases, with 12 bases lying between them. The CDR3 runs 15 residues. This CDR3 is CASRHRSYSNQPQHF. In nucleotides, the CDR3 is TGTGCCAGCAGACACCGAAGTTATAGCAATCAGCCCCAGCATTTT.

This clonotype was counted between two and nine times. The chain recombines TRBV7-2 with TRBJ2-1, with D unclear. V dropped 1 base and J dropped 4 bases, with 11 bases sitting between them. CDR1 SGHTA and CDR2 FQGNSA come from the germline V gene. The CDR3 length is 15 residues. The chain's CDR3 is CASSLGVRWYNEQFF. The CDR3, as DNA: TGTGCCAGCAGCTTAGGGGTGCGGTGGTACAATGAGCAGTTCTTC.

This clonotype was seen a handful of times. The chain has TRBV18 and TRBJ2-7, with D uncertain. The germline V gene encodes CDR1 KGHSH and CDR2 LQKENI. The CDR3 covers 14 residues. V was shortened by 2 bases and J by 0 bases, with 8 bases between the two germline ends. The CDR3 DNA sequence: TGTGCCAGCTCACCAAGGCTTAACTCCTACGAGCAGTACGTC. This translates into CASSPRLNSYEQYV.

CDR3 residues: CASSQSRFAEAFF. Here the CDR3 DNA reads TGTGCCAGCAGCCAAAGTCGATTTGCTGAAGCTTTCTTT. The chain joins TRBV7-2 to TRBJ1-1; no clear D. Deletions cut 5 bases from V and 6 bases from J, with 13 bases between. This CDR3 has 13 residues. CDR1 and CDR2 (germline): SGHTA, FQGNSA. Drawing the rest from reference TRBV7-2 and TRBJ1-1, the complete variable domain is GAGVSQSPSNKVTEKGKDVELRCDPISGHTALYWYRQSLGQGLEFLIYFQGNSAPDKSGLPSDRFSAERTGGSVSTLTIQRTQQEDSAVYLCASSQSRFAEAFFGQGTRLTVV.

This chain's CDR3 is CASSPRGQLGPTDTQYF. DNA for the CDR3: TGTGCCAGCAGCCCAAGAGGACAGCTGGGGCCCACAGATACGCAGTATTTT. The chain is built from TRBV12-3 or TRBV12-4 and TRBJ2-3, with a possible D match to TRBD1 (6 bases). CDR3 size: 17 residues. The V end lost 6 bases, the J end lost 2 bases, and 21 bases lay between the germline ends.

This clonotype has just a few counts. The V gene is TRBV5-1, the J gene TRBJ2-3; D perhaps matches TRBD1 (5 bases). V lost 3 bases to trimming and J lost 4 bases, with 24 bases between them. Germline V gives CDR1 SGHRS, CDR2 YFSETQ. The CDR3 totals 18 residues. CDR3 coding DNA: TGCGCCAGCAGCTACCCGAAAGGGGTTACACCGACTCCAGATACGCAGTATTTT. Translating it yields CASSYPKGVTPTPDTQYF.

The J gene is TRBJ2-2, the V gene TRBV7-9; D may be TRBD2 (5 bases). CDR3 length: 14 residues. Germline assignment: CDR1 SEHNR and CDR2 FQNEAQ (reference sequence). V was cut by 8 bases and J by 5 bases, with 15 bases left in between. CDR3 protein: CASEWGVGTGELFF. The CDR3 DNA reads as TGTGCCAGCGAGTGGGGAGTCGGGACCGGGGAGCTGTTTTTT.

This clonotype was counted between two and nine times. This chain connects TRBV21-1 to TRBJ2-5. TRBV21-1 represents a pseudogene. The CDR3 consists of 14 residues. For the CDR3, the DNA is TGTGCCAGCAGCAAAGTTCACCTGGGGGAGACCCAGTACTTC. Encoded protein: CASSKVHLGETQYF.

The chain has TRBV4-3 and TRBJ1-3; the D is unclear. V lost 4 bases to trimming and J lost 7 bases, with 17 bases between them. Germline CDR1 LGHNA, CDR2 YSLEER. This CDR3 is 15 amino acids long. The CDR3 region is CASSRLPSPGNTIYF. The CDR3 region has the DNA TGCGCCAGCAGCCGCCTCCCCTCGCCGGGTAACACCATATATTTT.

This clonotype was seen a handful of times. The chain couples TRBV3-1 to TRBJ1-2; possibly TRBD1 for D (5 bases). This CDR3 region has 15 residues. The germline gives CDR1 LGHDT, CDR2 YNNKEL (reference sequence). The V end lost 6 bases, the J end lost 7 bases, and 21 bases lay between the germline ends. CDR3 residues: CASSLTGAQSGGYTF. DNA for the CDR3: TGTGCCAGCAGTCTTACAGGAGCTCAATCGGGTGGCTACACCTTC. The full variable domain, with the rest looked up from reference TRBV3-1 and TRBJ1-2, is DTAVSQTPKYLVTQMGNDKSIKCEQNLGHDTMYWYKQDSKKFLKIMFSYNNKELIINETVPNRFSPKSPDKAHLNLHINSLELGDSAVYFCASSLTGAQSGGYTFGSGTRLTVV.

This clonotype was observed a few times. The chain uses TRBV30 and TRBJ1-1, with 7 positions matching TRBD1. The CDR3 is 13 amino acids. J gave up 1 base and V 4 bases, and 3 bases lay outside the gene matches. Germline V lookup: CDR1 GTSNPN, CDR2 SVGIG (reference sequence). CDR3 DNA: TGTGCCTGGAATAGGGGGCGGAACACTGAAGCTTTCTTT. It is translated as CAWNRGRNTEAFF. Complete variable domain (other parts from reference TRBV30 and TRBJ1-1): SQTIHQWPATLVQPVGSPLSLECTVEGTSNPNLYWYRQAAGRGLQLLFYSVGIGQISSEVPQNLSASRPQDRQFILSSKKLLLSDSGFYLCAWNRGRNTEAFFGQGTRLTVV.

This clonotype was observed a few times. The chain combines TRBV14 with TRBJ2-7; D unclear. CDR1 and CDR2 from the germline V gene are SGHDN and FVKESK. Trimming took off 4 bases at V and 1 base at J, with 8 bases between the two ends. This CDR3 region has 13 residues. The CDR3 nucleotides are TGTGCCAGCAGCCCGGCGGTGTCCTACGAGCAGTACTTC. Protein sequence: CASSPAVSYEQYF.

The chain joins TRBV10-3 to TRBJ2-2; D gene ambiguous. Looked up from germline, CDR1 is ENHRY and CDR2 is SYGVKD. CDR3 length equals 14 residues. V dropped 8 bases and J dropped 0 bases, with 10 bases sitting between them. The CDR3 nucleotides are TGTGCCATCCGGGTCCACTCGAACACCGGGGAGCTGTTTTTT. Its protein product is CAIRVHSNTGELFF.

This clonotype was counted many times. V and J are TRBV28 and TRBJ1-5; tentative D call: TRBD1 (6 bases). Germline loops: CDR1 MDHEN, CDR2 SYDVKM. Deletions cut 3 bases from V and 5 bases from J, with 11 bases between. The CDR3 has 14 amino acids. CDR3 amino acids: CASSLAQGDQPQHF. CDR3 DNA: TGTGCCAGCAGTTTGGCACAGGGAGATCAGCCCCAGCATTTT.

This clonotype appeared a few times. The rearrangement uses TRBV28 and TRBJ2-4; weak D call: TRBD2 (5 bases). Trimming stripped 3 bases from V and 4 bases from J, with 7 bases between. Germline CDR1 reads MDHEN; CDR2 reads SYDVKM. This CDR3 region has 13 residues. CDR3 DNA sequence: TGTGCCAGCAGTTTCCCGGGGAAAAACATTCAGTACTTC. It codes for CASSFPGKNIQYF.

There are a few counts of this clonotype. The rearrangement links TRBV7-9 to TRBJ2-7; 8 nucleotides agree with TRBD1. This CDR3 has 16 amino acids. The J segment lost 4 bases and the V segment lost 5 bases, leaving 13 bases of the junction unmatched. Germline V gene sequence: CDR1 SEHNR, CDR2 FQNEAQ (reference sequence). The chain's CDR3 is CASSEKGTGPRYEQYF. The CDR3 DNA sequence: TGTGCCAGCAGCGAGAAGGGGACAGGCCCTAGATACGAGCAGTACTTC. Using reference TRBV7-9 and TRBJ2-7 for the parts outside the CDR3, the full variable domain is DTGVSQNPRHKITKRGQNVTFRCDPISEHNRLYWYRQTLGQGPEFLTYFQNEAQLEKSRLLSDRFSAERPKGSFSTLEIQRTEQGDSAMYLCASSEKGTGPRYEQYFGPGTRLTVT.